The sequence of this T cell receptor (beta chain) was determined in a study of blood T cell repertoires in COVID-19. About the research overall: Whether acute or convalescent, the COVID-19 samples came from the United States, Italy and Spain. PBMCs, B-cell-depleted T cells, or T cells were the source of the cDNA or gDNA that made up the material.

Authors' data handling: Amplifying reference gene primers gave estimates of nucleated cell counts. Using immunoSEQ multiplex PCR, the repertoire was profiled, and TCRdb retains in-frame clones only, with some absent. V and J calls and clone size are those listed in that table; D and trimming were worked out from the DNA. Of about 110,000 clones listed, 80% to 90% are singletons. The CDR3 length is 17 residues. Germline trimming cut 2 bases from V and 4 bases from J; bases unmatched to any gene: 12. In germline, CDR1 is MNHEY, CDR2 SVGEGT. The V gene is TRBV6-2 or TRBV6-3, the J gene TRBJ2-7; 9 nucleotides agree with TRBD1. The TCR originated in a woman aged 70 to 79 with acute or convalescent COVID-19. Sequencing was carried out using peripheral blood. CDR3 nucleotide sequence: TGTGCCAGCAGTTACAATAGGTTCGGGACAGGGCCGTACGAGCAGTACTTC. This translates into CASSYNRFGTGPYEQYF.